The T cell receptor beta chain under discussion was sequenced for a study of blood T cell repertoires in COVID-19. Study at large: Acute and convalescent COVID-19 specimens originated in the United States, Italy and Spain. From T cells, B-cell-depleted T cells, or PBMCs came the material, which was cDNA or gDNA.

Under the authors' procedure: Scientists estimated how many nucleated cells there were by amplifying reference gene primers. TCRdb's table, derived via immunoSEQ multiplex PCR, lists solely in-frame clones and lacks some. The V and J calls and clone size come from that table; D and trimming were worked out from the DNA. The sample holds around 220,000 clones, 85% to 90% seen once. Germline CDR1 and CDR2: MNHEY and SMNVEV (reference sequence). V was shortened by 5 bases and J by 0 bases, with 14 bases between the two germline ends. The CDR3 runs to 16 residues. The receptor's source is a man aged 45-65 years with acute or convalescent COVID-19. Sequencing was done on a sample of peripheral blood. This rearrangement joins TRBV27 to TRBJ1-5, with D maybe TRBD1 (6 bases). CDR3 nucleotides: TGTGCCAGCAGTCTCCAGGGGCCCTATAGCAATCAGCCCCAGCATTTT. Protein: CASSLQGPYSNQPQHF.